Here is one T cell receptor (beta chain) with its context. This specimen belongs to a study of blood T cell repertoires in COVID-19. Across the study: The United States, Italy and Spain were the sources of the acute and convalescent COVID-19 samples. Sources were T cells, B-cell-depleted T cells, or PBMCs; the material itself was cDNA or gDNA.

Germline V gene lookup returns CDR1 LNHDA and CDR2 SQIVND (reference sequence). This CDR3 has 13 residues. Trimming took 1 base from V and 10 from J, leaving 8 bases between them. The protocol was immunoSEQ multiplex PCR, while the TCRdb copy is restricted to in-frame clones and leaves out a portion. In the table there are roughly 100,000 clones, roughly 90% of which are singletons. V and J are TRBV19 and TRBJ1-6, with a tentative D call TRBD1 (5 bases). The TCR originated in a human donor in a cohort sampled during active COVID-19. The specimen sequenced was peripheral blood. The CDR3 here is CASSIGRGSPLHF. CDR3 DNA: TGTGCCAGTAGTATAGGTAGGGGATCACCCCTCCACTTT.